The source of this T cell receptor (beta chain) is a study of blood T cell repertoires in COVID-19. This CDR3 spans 16 amino acids. The V gene lost 0 bases and the J gene lost 0 bases, with 12 bases spanning the gap. The germline gives CDR1 GTSNPN, CDR2 SVGIG (reference sequence). The assay was immunoSEQ multiplex PCR, and TCRdb's table has in-frame clones only and misses some. The sample has 250,000 to 350,000 clones; 88% are singletons. Sequenced sample: PBMCs or T cells enriched from blood (not recorded which). The J gene is TRBJ1-5, the V gene TRBV30; D not resolved. The sequence was collected from a woman aged 50 to 60 who had recovered from COVID-19. CDR3 region: CAWSVTGSPSNQPQHF. The DNA of the CDR3 is TGTGCCTGGAGTGTAACGGGGAGTCCTAGCAATCAGCCCCAGCATTTT.